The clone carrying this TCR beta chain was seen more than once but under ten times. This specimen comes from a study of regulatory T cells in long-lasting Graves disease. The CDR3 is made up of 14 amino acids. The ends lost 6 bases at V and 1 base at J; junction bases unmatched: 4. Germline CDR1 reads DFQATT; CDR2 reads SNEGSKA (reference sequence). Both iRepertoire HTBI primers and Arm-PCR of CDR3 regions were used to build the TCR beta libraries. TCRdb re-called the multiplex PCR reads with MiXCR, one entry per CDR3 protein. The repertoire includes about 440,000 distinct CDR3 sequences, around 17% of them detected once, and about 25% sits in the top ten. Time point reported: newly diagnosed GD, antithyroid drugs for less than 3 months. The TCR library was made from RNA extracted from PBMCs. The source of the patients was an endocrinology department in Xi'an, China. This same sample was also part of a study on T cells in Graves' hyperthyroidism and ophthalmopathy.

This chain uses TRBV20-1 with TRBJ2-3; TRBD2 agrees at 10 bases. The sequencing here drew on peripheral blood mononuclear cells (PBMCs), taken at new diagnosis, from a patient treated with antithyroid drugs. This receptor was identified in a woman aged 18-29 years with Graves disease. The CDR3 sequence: CSALAGEGTDTQYF. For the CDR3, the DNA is TGCAGTGCCCTAGCGGGAGAGGGCACAGATACGCAGTATTTT.